The rows below give T cell receptor beta chains drawn from one sample of a study of cytomegalovirus exposure and HLA in healthy donors. The table came from immunoSEQ multiplex PCR; TCRdb's copy has only in-frame clones and leaves some out. The sample includes 180,000 or so clones, about 72% of them seen just once. The sequencing sample was made of PBMCs. The receptors here all came from a human donor in good health. Each CDR3 is given with its conserved first and last residue. Fields, in order: V gene, D gene, clone size, J gene, CDR3 DNA, CDR3 protein. A D gene is named only where the DNA matches it firmly. Rows give clone size only sometimes, using once, few, many, or a class for an expanded clone.

V: TRBV5-4; D: -; size: -; J: TRBJ1-1; DNA: TGTGCCAGCAGCTTATCGGGACAACTACGGAACACTGAAGCTTTCTTT; CDR3: CASSLSGQLRNTEAFF
V: TRBV5-1; D: TRBD1; size: -; J: TRBJ1-4; DNA: TGCGCCAGCAGCCCCCCGGACAGGACTAATGAAAAACTGTTTTTT; CDR3: CASSPPDRTNEKLFF
V: TRBV11-2; D: -; size: -; J: TRBJ1-2; DNA: TGTGCCAGCAGCCCAGACAGGAGAAGTGGCTACACCTTC; CDR3: CASSPDRRSGYTF
V: TRBV19; D: -; size: -; J: TRBJ2-7; DNA: TGTGCCAGTAGTGCCGCAGGGATTGGGCCCTACGAGCAGTACTTC; CDR3: CASSAAGIGPYEQYF
V: TRBV11-3; D: -; size: -; J: TRBJ2-2; DNA: TGTGCCAGCAGCGGTACAGGGTGGGAGCTGTTTTTT; CDR3: CASSGTGWELFF
V: TRBV11-2; D: TRBD2; size: -; J: TRBJ2-2; DNA: TGTGCCAGCAGCTTATCTAGCGGGGGGGTAAACACCGGGGAGCTGTTTTTT; CDR3: CASSLSSGGVNTGELFF
V: TRBV5-4; D: -; size: -; J: TRBJ2-5; DNA: TGTGCCAGCAGCTTGGTGCAGCAAGAGACCCAGTACTTC; CDR3: CASSLVQQETQYF
V: TRBV2; D: TRBD1; size: -; J: TRBJ1-4; DNA: TGTGCCAGCAGCGTAGACAGGGGCGGTGAAAAACTGTTTTTT; CDR3: CASSVDRGGEKLFF
V: TRBV29-1; D: -; size: -; J: TRBJ1-6; DNA: TGCAGCGTTGCCGAGGGGCGGGGACGATCACCCCTCCACTTT; CDR3: CSVAEGRGRSPLHF
V: TRBV7-2; D: -; size: -; J: TRBJ1-6; DNA: TGTGCCAGCAGCTTCTTCAGCGATAATTCACCCCTCCACTTT; CDR3: CASSFFSDNSPLHF
V: TRBV4-3; D: -; size: -; J: TRBJ1-2; DNA: TGCGCCAGCAGCCAAGAGTGGACGGGGAATGGCTACACCTTC; CDR3: CASSQEWTGNGYTF
V: TRBV6-5; D: -; size: -; J: TRBJ2-7; DNA: TGTGCCAGCAGTCGAGAACAGGAGCCATCCTACGAGCAGTACTTC; CDR3: CASSREQEPSYEQYF
V: TRBV18; D: -; size: few; J: TRBJ1-3; DNA: TGTGCCAGCTCACCAAATCCGGGGAGCTCTGGAAACACCATATATTTT; CDR3: CASSPNPGSSGNTIYF
V: TRBV7-3; D: TRBD2; size: -; J: TRBJ2-1; DNA: TGTGCCAGCAGCTTAGGGGGGGTTAATGAGCAGTTCTTC; CDR3: CASSLGGVNEQFF
V: TRBV7-2; D: -; size: few; J: TRBJ1-4; DNA: TGTGCCAGCAGCTTAGTGGGCAGCCTTAATGAAAAACTGTTTTTT; CDR3: CASSLVGSLNEKLFF
V: TRBV2; D: TRBD2; size: -; J: TRBJ2-3; DNA: TGTGCCAGCAGTGATCGTGGCGGGGGTAGCACAGATACGCAGTATTTT; CDR3: CASSDRGGGSTDTQYF
V: TRBV10-3; D: TRBD2; size: -; J: TRBJ2-1; DNA: TGTGCCATCAGTGAGACGCGGGGGAATGAGCAGTTCTTC; CDR3: CAISETRGNEQFF
V: TRBV30; D: TRBD2; size: -; J: TRBJ2-3; DNA: TGTGCCTGGAGGATTAGCGGGGGCACAGATACGCAGTATTTT; CDR3: CAWRISGGTDTQYF
V: TRBV27; D: -; size: few; J: TRBJ1-5; DNA: TGTGCCAGCAGAGACAGGTCTGATCAGCCCCAGCATTTT; CDR3: CASRDRSDQPQHF
V: TRBV6-1; D: -; size: -; J: TRBJ1-2; DNA: TGTGCCAGCAGCGAAGCGGGCCGGCTCTATGGCTACACCTTC; CDR3: CASSEAGRLYGYTF
V: TRBV19; D: TRBD2; size: -; J: TRBJ2-2; DNA: TGTGCCAGTAGTATAGCTGGGGGGGTCACCGGGGAGCTGTTTTTT; CDR3: CASSIAGGVTGELFF